A selection of T cell receptor beta chains follows, all from one sample in a study of identical twins. TCRdb fed the 5' RACE reads into MiXCR, producing one record per CDR3 protein. Of about 660,000 distinct CDR3 sequences listed, 8.6% are singletons. The data also belong to a second study, concerning yellow fever vaccine responses in identical twins.

The material sequenced was PBMCs. Source of these receptors: a woman aged 18-29 years in good health. Both conserved end residues are part of each CDR3. The D gene is left open where the match is weak. Where a row states a size, it is once, few, many or the class of an expanded clone; other rows omit it.

many,TRBJ2-5,-,TRBV25-1,CASSRWTAKETQYF,TGTGCCAGCAGTCGCTGGACAGCTAAAGAGACCCAGTACTTC
few,TRBJ2-1,TRBD2,TRBV7-9,CASSPPGLEVEEQFF,TGTGCCAGCAGCCCCCCGGGACTAGAAGTAGAGGAGCAGTTCTTC
many,TRBJ2-1,-,TRBV24-1,CATRQTGDEQFF,TGTGCCACCAGACAGACCGGGGATGAGCAGTTCTTC
few,TRBJ1-6,-,TRBV7-9,CASSLEPKNSPLHF,TGTGCCAGCAGCCTCGAACCTAAGAATTCACCCCTCCACTTT
few,TRBJ1-5,-,TRBV28,CASSLSPDQRGHF,TGTGCCAGCAGTTTATCGCCTGATCAGCGGGGGCATTTT
-,TRBJ2-1,TRBD2,TRBV12-3/TRBV12-4,CASSLAGGTMFF,TGTGCCAGCAGTTTAGCTGGCGGGACTATGTTCTTC
few,TRBJ2-5,-,TRBV7-8,CASSLAPTDQETQYF,TGTGCCAGCAGCTTAGCACCGACAGACCAAGAGACCCAGTACTTC
few,TRBJ2-7,TRBD1,TRBV5-5,CASSLGWTGLNEQYF,TGTGCCAGCAGCTTGGGATGGACAGGGTTGAACGAGCAGTACTTC
few,TRBJ2-3,-,TRBV6-5,CASSSFFAPGSTDTQYF,TGTGCCAGCAGTTCTTTTTTTGCCCCGGGAAGCACAGATACGCAGTATTTT
-,TRBJ2-2,-,TRBV5-4,CASSFGGGRPGELFF,TGTGCCAGCAGTTTTGGAGGGGGGCGCCCCGGGGAGCTGTTTTTT
-,TRBJ2-5,TRBD2,TRBV20-1,CSARASGGRWETQYF,TGCAGTGCTAGGGCTAGCGGGGGCCGATGGGAGACCCAGTACTTC
many,TRBJ2-1,TRBD2,TRBV24-1,CATSDSATSGNYNEQFF,TGTGCCACCAGTGACTCTGCTACTAGCGGAAACTACAATGAGCAGTTCTTC
few,TRBJ2-5,-,TRBV19,CASRGEPRGSETQYF,TGTGCCAGTAGGGGGGAGCCTCGAGGGTCAGAGACCCAGTACTTC
few,TRBJ2-3,-,TRBV7-9,CASSPEGGRRTDTQYF,TGTGCCAGCAGCCCGGAGGGGGGGCGCAGGACAGATACGCAGTATTTT
many,TRBJ2-2,TRBD2,TRBV4-1,CASSPTLAGGPGELFF,TGCGCCAGCAGCCCCACTCTAGCGGGGGGGCCCGGGGAGCTGTTTTTT
few,TRBJ2-7,-,TRBV28,CASSPTGTAYEQYF,TGTGCCAGCAGTCCAACAGGGACGGCCTACGAGCAGTACTTC
-,TRBJ2-1,TRBD2,TRBV6-2/TRBV6-3,CASSYYSAGEDTGPYNEQFF,TGTGCCAGCAGTTACTATTCGGCGGGAGAGGACACGGGCCCCTACAATGAGCAGTTCTTC
many,TRBJ2-3,TRBD2,TRBV5-1,CASSLTGGARSTDTQYF,TGCGCCAGCAGCTTGACCGGGGGGGCACGGAGCACAGATACGCAGTATTTT
few,TRBJ2-5,TRBD2,TRBV7-2,CASSPEGLAVGETQYF,TGTGCCAGCAGCCCAGAGGGACTAGCGGTGGGAGAGACCCAGTACTTC
many,TRBJ2-7,TRBD2,TRBV6-2/TRBV6-3,CASSYSPRTSGSYEQYF,TGTGCCAGCAGTTACTCCCCCCGGACTAGCGGCTCCTACGAGCAGTACTTC
many,TRBJ2-1,TRBD2,TRBV12-3/TRBV12-4,CASSLIQSGGDGDEQFF,TGTGCCAGCAGTTTAATTCAATCTGGGGGGGACGGCGATGAGCAGTTCTTC
-,TRBJ2-1,TRBD1,TRBV10-1,CASSESDRGGYNEQFF,TGCGCCAGCAGTGAGAGCGACAGGGGGGGCTACAATGAGCAGTTCTTC
few,TRBJ2-4,TRBD1,TRBV3-1,CASSPPTGVGNIQYF,TGTGCCAGCAGCCCGCCGACAGGGGTGGGGAACATTCAGTACTTC
-,TRBJ2-3,-,TRBV5-5,CASSLGSVPDTQYF,TGTGCCAGCAGCTTGGGTTCGGTTCCTGATACGCAGTATTTT
-,TRBJ2-5,TRBD2,TRBV5-1,CASSRGGSETQYF,TGCGCCAGCAGTCGGGGGGGATCAGAGACCCAGTACTTC
-,TRBJ2-2,TRBD1,TRBV6-5,CASSYVTGFPGELFF,TGTGCCAGCAGTTATGTGACAGGGTTCCCCGGGGAGCTGTTTTTT
many,TRBJ2-7,TRBD2,TRBV28,CASRPGGPYEQYF,TGTGCCAGCAGACCGGGGGGGCCCTACGAGCAGTACTTC
few,TRBJ1-6,-,TRBV2,CASSELVGGNSPLHF,TGTGCCAGCAGTGAACTAGTAGGGGGTAATTCACCCCTCCACTTT
many,TRBJ2-3,-,TRBV24-1,CATSVLLDRTDTQYF,TGTGCCACCAGTGTTCTTCTCGATCGGACAGATACGCAGTATTTT
few,TRBJ2-1,-,TRBV5-1,CASKEGGPYEQFF,TGCGCCAGCAAGGAGGGGGGGCCCTATGAGCAGTTCTTC
-,TRBJ2-1,-,TRBV15,CATSRERLTLHEQFF,TGTGCCACCAGCAGAGAGAGACTAACCCTACATGAGCAGTTCTTC
few,TRBJ2-7,-,TRBV15,CATSPTGTNKYEQYF,TGTGCCACCAGCCCGACCGGGACAAATAAGTACGAGCAGTACTTC
few,TRBJ1-3,-,TRBV27,CASSSAGANTIYF,TGTGCCAGCAGTTCGGCGGGGGCGAACACCATATATTTT
-,TRBJ2-3,TRBD2,TRBV28,CASSLPSGRTTDTQYF,TGTGCCAGCAGTCTACCCAGCGGGAGGACCACAGATACGCAGTATTTT
many,TRBJ2-7,-,TRBV12-3/TRBV12-4,CASSLAVPRRAYEQYF,TGTGCCAGCAGTTTAGCGGTTCCCAGAAGAGCCTACGAGCAGTACTTC
few,TRBJ2-5,-,TRBV4-1,CASSAIGLQGTQYF,TGCGCCAGCAGCGCCATCGGGCTACAAGGCACCCAGTACTTC
-,TRBJ2-1,-,TRBV27,CASSLGQANNEQFF,TGTGCCAGCAGTTTAGGTCAGGCAAACAATGAGCAGTTCTTC
-,TRBJ2-7,TRBD2,TRBV6-2/TRBV6-3,CASSGLAGLGEQYF,TGTGCCAGCAGCGGACTAGCGGGGCTGGGGGAGCAGTACTTC
many,TRBJ1-3,-,TRBV7-2,CASSFITGSSGNTIYF,TGTGCCAGCAGCTTTATTACAGGGTCTTCTGGAAACACCATATATTTT
-,TRBJ2-1,TRBD2,TRBV3-1,CACCPRHGTSGRNEQFF,TGTGCCTGCTGCCCGCGGCACGGGACTAGCGGGAGAAATGAGCAGTTCTTC
many,TRBJ2-1,TRBD2,TRBV27,CASSSFEREQAYNEQFF,TGTGCCAGCAGTTCGTTCGAGCGGGAGCAGGCATACAATGAGCAGTTCTTC
few,TRBJ2-1,-,TRBV11-2,CASSPLQPGDSYNEQFF,TGTGCCAGCAGCCCCTTACAGCCGGGAGACTCCTACAATGAGCAGTTCTTC
many,TRBJ2-1,-,TRBV6-5,CASSYYFSYNEQFF,TGTGCCAGCAGTTACTACTTCTCCTACAATGAGCAGTTCTTC
many,TRBJ2-3,TRBD2,TRBV5-1,CASSERTAGTSGSGVDTQYF,TGCGCCAGCAGCGAACGGACGGCTGGGACTAGCGGGTCCGGGGTAGATACGCAGTATTTT
-,TRBJ1-5,-,TRBV24-1,CATSDGRGSGNQPQHF,TGTGCCACCAGTGATGGGAGGGGTAGTGGCAATCAGCCCCAGCATTTT
few,TRBJ2-1,-,TRBV4-2,CASSFPPGNAHNEQFF,TGTGCCAGCAGTTTCCCACCGGGAAACGCCCACAATGAGCAGTTCTTC
-,TRBJ2-1,TRBD1,TRBV6-2/TRBV6-3,CASSRQGDYNEQFF,TGTGCCAGCAGTCGACAGGGGGATTACAATGAGCAGTTCTTC
many,TRBJ2-1,-,TRBV14,CASSQDHNEQFF,TGTGCCAGCAGCCAAGATCACAATGAGCAGTTCTTC
many,TRBJ2-1,-,TRBV3-1,CASSQDVREQFF,TGTGCCAGCAGCCAGGACGTGCGGGAGCAGTTCTTC
few,TRBJ2-1,-,TRBV4-1,CASSQDQFLEQFF,TGCGCCAGCAGCCAAGATCAATTTCTTGAGCAGTTCTTC
-,TRBJ1-5,TRBD1,TRBV2,CASSDSGGEPLPQPQHF,TGTGCCAGCAGTGATTCAGGGGGCGAACCACTCCCTCAGCCCCAGCATTTT
few,TRBJ2-1,-,TRBV2,CATALERTLNEQFF,TGTGCCACCGCCCTAGAGCGCACCCTTAATGAGCAGTTCTTC
-,TRBJ2-3,-,TRBV6-1,CASAGLFTDTQYF,TGTGCCAGCGCGGGACTGTTCACAGATACGCAGTATTTT
few,TRBJ2-3,TRBD2,TRBV6-1,CASRERLAGGSDTQYF,TGTGCCAGCAGAGAACGACTAGCGGGAGGTAGCGATACGCAGTATTTT
few,TRBJ2-1,TRBD2,TRBV27,CASSVLAAGSINEQFF,TGTGCCAGCTCCGTTCTAGCGGCGGGATCTATCAATGAGCAGTTCTTC